This T cell receptor beta chain was identified during a study of blood T cell repertoires in COVID-19. On the study more broadly: Samples taken during acute and convalescent COVID-19 were collected in the United States, Italy and Spain.

This clone was observed a handful of times. Per the original methods: Counts of nucleated cells, estimated from reference gene primer amplification, were obtained. Measured with immunoSEQ multiplex PCR; TCRdb has only the in-frame clones, and not every one. Clone size and the V and J calls come from that table; the DNA yielded D and trimming. This table holds roughly 130,000 clones, roughly 90% found once. CDR3 length: 17 amino acids. In germline, CDR1 is KGHSH, CDR2 LQKENI. The V and J ends lost 3 bases and 0 bases, in that order; junction bases with no gene match: 7. The chain links TRBV18 to TRBJ1-3, with 8 bases aligning to TRBD1. This sequence originates from a man aged 50 to 60 with active COVID-19. The sample was peripheral blood. For the CDR3, the DNA is TGTGCCAGCTCACCCAACTATGGACAGGGCTCTGGAAACACCATATATTTT. Translation: CASSPNYGQGSGNTIYF. The full variable domain, its missing parts supplied by reference TRBV18 and TRBJ1-3, is NAGVMQNPRHLVRRRGQEARLRCSPMKGHSHVYWYRQLPEEGLKFMVYLQKENIIDESGMPKERFSAEFPKEGPSILRIQQVVRGDSAAYFCASSPNYGQGSGNTIYFGEGSWLTVV.